This note documents a single T cell receptor beta chain sequence. These data originate in a study of shared T cell receptors in the human thymus. Profiling relied on immunoSEQ multiplex PCR, and the TCRdb table lists in-frame clones only, not all of them. The sample has 550,000 to 800,000 clones; approximately 83% are singletons. In germline, CDR1 is MNHEY, CDR2 SMNVEV (reference sequence). The CDR3 is 15 amino acids. Unmatched junction bases numbered 10, after V lost 8 bases and J lost 2 bases. This sample also belongs to another study, concerning human thymus T cells. That paper adds: The source of the thymus tissue was resections taken during corrective heart surgery. It looked as if thymic and blood repertoires used V and J genes in a biased way. Thymic TCR repertoires of unrelated people reportedly overlapped highly.

This receptor was taken from a girl under two years old with a congenital heart defect. The source material was thymocytes. This chain joins TRBV27 and TRBJ2-3; 7 nucleotides line up with TRBD2. In nucleotides, the CDR3 is TGTGCCAGCTCCTGGGCAGCGGGGATCACAGATACGCAGTATTTT. This gives the protein CASSWAAGITDTQYF.